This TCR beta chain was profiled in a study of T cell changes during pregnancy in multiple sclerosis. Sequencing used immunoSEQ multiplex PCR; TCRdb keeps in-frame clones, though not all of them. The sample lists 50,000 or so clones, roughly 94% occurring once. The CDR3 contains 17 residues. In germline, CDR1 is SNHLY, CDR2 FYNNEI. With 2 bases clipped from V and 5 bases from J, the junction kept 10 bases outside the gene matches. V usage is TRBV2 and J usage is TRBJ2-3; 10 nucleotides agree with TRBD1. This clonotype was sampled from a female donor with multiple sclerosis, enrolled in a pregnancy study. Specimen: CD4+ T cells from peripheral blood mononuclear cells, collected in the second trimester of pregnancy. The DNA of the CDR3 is TGTGCCAGCAGTGAATTCCCCACTGGGACAGGGGAAGATACGCAGTATTTT. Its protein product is CASSEFPTGTGEDTQYF.